Included here is one T cell receptor (beta chain) sequence, with context. This sample is drawn from a study of cytomegalovirus exposure and HLA in healthy donors. At the level of the study: Among roughly 180 million T cells, an earlier analysis found roughly 100 million unique TCR beta sequences.

With 60 Vbeta and 13 Jbeta primers, the PCR was carried out. Generated by immunoSEQ multiplex PCR, the TCRdb table keeps only in-frame clones and is missing some. Here the sample spans 100,000 or so clones, less than 85% being singletons. The CDR3 contains 14 residues. The germline CDR1 and CDR2 sequences are LNHDA and SQIVND (reference sequence). V lost 5 bases to trimming and J lost 3 bases, with 13 bases between them. The sample taken for sequencing was PBMCs. This TCR was recovered from a man aged 25 to 45 in good health and CMV-seropositive. The rearrangement joins TRBV19 to TRBJ1-1, with D possibly matching TRBD1 (6 bases). As DNA, the CDR3 is TGTGCCAGTAGTGCAGGGGTTGGGTACACTGAAGCTTTCTTT. Protein product: CASSAGVGYTEAFF.